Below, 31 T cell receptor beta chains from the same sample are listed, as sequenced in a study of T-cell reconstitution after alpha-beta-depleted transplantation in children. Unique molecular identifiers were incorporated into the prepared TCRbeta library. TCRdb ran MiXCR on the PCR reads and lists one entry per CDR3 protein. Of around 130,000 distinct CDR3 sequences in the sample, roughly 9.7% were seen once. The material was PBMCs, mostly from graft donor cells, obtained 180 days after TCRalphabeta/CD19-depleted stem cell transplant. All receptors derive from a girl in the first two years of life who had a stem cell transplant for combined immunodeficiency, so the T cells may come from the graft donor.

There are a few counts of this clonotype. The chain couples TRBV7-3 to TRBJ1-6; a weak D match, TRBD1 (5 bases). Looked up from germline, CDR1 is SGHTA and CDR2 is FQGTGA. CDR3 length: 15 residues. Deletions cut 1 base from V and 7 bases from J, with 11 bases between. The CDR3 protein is CASSLNKGSNSPLHF. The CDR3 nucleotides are TGTGCCAGCAGCTTAAACAAGGGGAGCAATTCACCCCTCCACTTT.

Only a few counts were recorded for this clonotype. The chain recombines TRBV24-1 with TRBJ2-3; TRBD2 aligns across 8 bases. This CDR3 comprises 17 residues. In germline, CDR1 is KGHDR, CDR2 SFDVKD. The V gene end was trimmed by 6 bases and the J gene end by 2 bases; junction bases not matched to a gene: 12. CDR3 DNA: TGTGCCACCAGTCCCGGAAAGCGGGGGCTATACACAGATACGCAGTATTTT. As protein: CATSPGKRGLYTDTQYF.

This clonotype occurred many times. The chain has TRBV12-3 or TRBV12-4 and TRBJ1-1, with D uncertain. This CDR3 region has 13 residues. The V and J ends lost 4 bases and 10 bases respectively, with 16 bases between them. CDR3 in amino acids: CASSSPRVQRAFF. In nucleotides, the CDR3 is TGTGCCAGCAGTTCCCCCCGGGTCCAGCGAGCTTTCTTT.

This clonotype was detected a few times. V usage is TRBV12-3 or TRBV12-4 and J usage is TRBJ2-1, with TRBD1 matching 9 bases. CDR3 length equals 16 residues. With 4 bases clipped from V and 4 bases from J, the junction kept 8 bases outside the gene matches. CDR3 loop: CASSYPGQGTYNEQFF. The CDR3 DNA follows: TGTGCCAGCAGTTATCCTGGACAGGGGACATACAATGAGCAGTTCTTC.

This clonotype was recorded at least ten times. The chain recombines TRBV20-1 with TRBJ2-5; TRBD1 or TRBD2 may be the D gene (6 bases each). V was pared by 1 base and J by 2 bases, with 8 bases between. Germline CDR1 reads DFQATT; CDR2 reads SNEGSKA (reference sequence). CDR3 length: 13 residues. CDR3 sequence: CSARVGGQETQYF. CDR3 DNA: TGCAGTGCTAGAGTAGGGGGGCAAGAGACCCAGTACTTC.

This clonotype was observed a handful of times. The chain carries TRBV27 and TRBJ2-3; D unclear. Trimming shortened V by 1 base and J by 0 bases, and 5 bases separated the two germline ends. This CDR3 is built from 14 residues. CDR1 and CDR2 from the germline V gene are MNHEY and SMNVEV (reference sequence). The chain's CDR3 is CASSLWASTDTQYF. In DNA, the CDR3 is TGTGCCAGCAGTTTATGGGCTAGCACAGATACGCAGTATTTT.

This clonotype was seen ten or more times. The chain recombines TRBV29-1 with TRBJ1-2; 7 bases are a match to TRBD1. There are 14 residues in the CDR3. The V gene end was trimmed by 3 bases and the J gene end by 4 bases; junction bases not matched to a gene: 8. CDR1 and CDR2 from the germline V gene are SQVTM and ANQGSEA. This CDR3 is CSVESDRMPYGYTF. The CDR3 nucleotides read TGCAGCGTTGAGTCGGACAGGATGCCCTATGGCTACACCTTC.

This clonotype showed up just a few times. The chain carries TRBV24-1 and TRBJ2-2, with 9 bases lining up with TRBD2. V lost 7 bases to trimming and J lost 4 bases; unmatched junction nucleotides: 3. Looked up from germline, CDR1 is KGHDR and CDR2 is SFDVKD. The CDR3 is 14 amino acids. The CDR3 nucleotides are TGTGCCACCAGGGCTAGCGGGACCACCGGGGAGCTGTTTTTT. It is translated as CATRASGTTGELFF.

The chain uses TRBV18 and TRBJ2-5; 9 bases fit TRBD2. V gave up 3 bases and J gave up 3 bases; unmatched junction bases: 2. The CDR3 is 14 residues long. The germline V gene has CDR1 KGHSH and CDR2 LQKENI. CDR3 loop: CASSPLAGEETQYF. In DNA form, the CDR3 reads TGTGCCAGCTCACCCTTAGCGGGGGAAGAGACCCAGTACTTC.

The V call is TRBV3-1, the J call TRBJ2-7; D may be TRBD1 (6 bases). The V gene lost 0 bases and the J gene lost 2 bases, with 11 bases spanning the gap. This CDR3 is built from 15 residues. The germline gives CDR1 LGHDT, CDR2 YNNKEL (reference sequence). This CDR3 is CASSQDVGAPYEQYF. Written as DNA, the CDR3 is TGTGCCAGCAGCCAAGATGTGGGGGCCCCCTACGAGCAGTACTTC.

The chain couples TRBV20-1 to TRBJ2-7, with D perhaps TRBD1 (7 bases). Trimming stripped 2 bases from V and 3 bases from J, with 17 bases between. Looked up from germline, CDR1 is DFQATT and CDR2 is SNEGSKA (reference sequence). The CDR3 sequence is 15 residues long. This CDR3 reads CSARPRDRDFYEQYF. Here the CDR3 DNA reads TGCAGTGCTAGACCGCGCGACAGGGACTTCTACGAGCAGTACTTC.

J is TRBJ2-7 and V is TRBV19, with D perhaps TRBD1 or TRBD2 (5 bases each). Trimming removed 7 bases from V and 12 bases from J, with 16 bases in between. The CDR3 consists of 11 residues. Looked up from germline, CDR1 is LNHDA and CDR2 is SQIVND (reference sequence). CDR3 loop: CASIGRDVGYF. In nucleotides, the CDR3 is TGTGCCAGTATAGGCCGGGACGTGGGGTACTTC.

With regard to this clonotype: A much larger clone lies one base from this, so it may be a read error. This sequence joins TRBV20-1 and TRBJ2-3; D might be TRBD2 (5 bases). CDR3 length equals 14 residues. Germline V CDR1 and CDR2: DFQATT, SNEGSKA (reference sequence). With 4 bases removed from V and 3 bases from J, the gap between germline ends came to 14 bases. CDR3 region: CSAIPGWETDTQYF. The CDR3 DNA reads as TGCAGTGCTATCCCGGGGTGGGAGACAGATACGCAGTATTTT.

The CDR3 loop is CASSSTQAGTEPTEAFF. CDR3 bases: TGTGCCAGCAGCTCAACCCAGGCTGGAACAGAACCGACTGAAGCTTTCTTT. This rearrangement joins TRBV7-9 to TRBJ1-1, with D uncertain. The CDR3 runs to 17 residues. CDR1 is SEHNR, CDR2 FQNEAQ, per germline (reference sequence). Between the trimmed V and J ends, which lost 4 bases and 5 bases, there was a span of 23 bases.

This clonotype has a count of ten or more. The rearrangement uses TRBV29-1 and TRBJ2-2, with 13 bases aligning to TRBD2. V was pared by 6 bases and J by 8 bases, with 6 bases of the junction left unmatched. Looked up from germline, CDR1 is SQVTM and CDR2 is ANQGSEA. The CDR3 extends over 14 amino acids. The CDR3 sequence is CSVTGTSGTGELFF. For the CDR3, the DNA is TGCAGCGTGACGGGGACTAGCGGGACAGGGGAGCTGTTTTTT.

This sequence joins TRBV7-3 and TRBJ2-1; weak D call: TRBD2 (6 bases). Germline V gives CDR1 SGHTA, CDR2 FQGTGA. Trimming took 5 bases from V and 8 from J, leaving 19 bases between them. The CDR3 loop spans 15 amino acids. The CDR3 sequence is CASSISGTLGDEQFF. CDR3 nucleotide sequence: TGTGCCAGCAGCATATCCGGGACTCTTGGGGATGAGCAGTTCTTC.

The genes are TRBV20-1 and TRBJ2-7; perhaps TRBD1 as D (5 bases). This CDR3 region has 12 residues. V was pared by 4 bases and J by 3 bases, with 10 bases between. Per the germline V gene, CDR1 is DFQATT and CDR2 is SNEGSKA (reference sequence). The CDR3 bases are TGCAGTGCTAACAGGCTCAGCTACGAGCAGTACTTC. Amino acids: CSANRLSYEQYF.

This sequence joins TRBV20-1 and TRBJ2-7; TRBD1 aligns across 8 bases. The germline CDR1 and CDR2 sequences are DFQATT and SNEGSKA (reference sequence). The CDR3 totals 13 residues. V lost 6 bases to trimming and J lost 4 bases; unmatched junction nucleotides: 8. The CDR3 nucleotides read TGCAGTGCCCGCGACAGGGGCTTTTACGAGCAGTACTTC. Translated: CSARDRGFYEQYF.

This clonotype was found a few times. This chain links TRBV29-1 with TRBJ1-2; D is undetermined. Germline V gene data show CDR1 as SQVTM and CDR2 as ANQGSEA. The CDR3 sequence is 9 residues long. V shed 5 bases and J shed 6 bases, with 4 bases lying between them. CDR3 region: CSVRDGYTF. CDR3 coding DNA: TGCAGCGTTCGTGATGGCTACACCTTC.

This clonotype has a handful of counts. This CDR3 reads CSAREGGTANYGYTF. DNA for the CDR3: TGCAGTGCTAGAGAGGGAGGCACGGCTAACTATGGCTACACCTTC. This chain joins TRBV20-1 and TRBJ1-2; unclear D gene. V was trimmed by 0 bases and J by 0 bases, leaving 11 bases between them. Germline V gene sequence: CDR1 DFQATT, CDR2 SNEGSKA (reference sequence). The CDR3 spans 15 residues.

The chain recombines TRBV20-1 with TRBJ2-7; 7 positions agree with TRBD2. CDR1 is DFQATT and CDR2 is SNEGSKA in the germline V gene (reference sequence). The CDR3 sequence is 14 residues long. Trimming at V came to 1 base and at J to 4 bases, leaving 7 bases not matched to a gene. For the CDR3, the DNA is TGCAGTGCTAGAGTGCGGGGGAGGGATTACGAGCAGTACTTC. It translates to CSARVRGRDYEQYF.

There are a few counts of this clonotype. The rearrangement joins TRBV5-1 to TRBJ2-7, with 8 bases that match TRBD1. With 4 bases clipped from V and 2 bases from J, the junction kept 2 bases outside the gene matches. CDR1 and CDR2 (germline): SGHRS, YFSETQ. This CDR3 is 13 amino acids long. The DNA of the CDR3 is TGCGCCAGCAGCCGGACAGGGCCCTACGAGCAGTACTTC. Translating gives CASSRTGPYEQYF.

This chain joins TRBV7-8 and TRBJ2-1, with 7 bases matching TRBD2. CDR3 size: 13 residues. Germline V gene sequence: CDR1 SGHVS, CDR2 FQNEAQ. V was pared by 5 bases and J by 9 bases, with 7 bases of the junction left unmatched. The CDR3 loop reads CASSAGTTTEQFF. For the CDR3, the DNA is TGTGCCAGCAGCGCTGGGACTACAACTGAGCAGTTCTTC. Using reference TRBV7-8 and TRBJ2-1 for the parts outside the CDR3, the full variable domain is GAGVSQSPRYKVAKRGQDVALRCDPISGHVSLFWYQQALGQGPEFLTYFQNEAQLDKSGLPSDRFFAERPEGSVSTLKIQRTQQEDSAVYLCASSAGTTTEQFFGPGTRLTVL.

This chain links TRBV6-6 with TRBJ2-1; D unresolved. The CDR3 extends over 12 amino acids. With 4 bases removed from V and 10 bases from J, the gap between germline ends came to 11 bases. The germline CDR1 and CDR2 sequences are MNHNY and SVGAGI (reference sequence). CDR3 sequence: CASSLIFREQFF. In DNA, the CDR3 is TGTGCCAGCAGTTTGATCTTCCGGGAGCAGTTCTTC.

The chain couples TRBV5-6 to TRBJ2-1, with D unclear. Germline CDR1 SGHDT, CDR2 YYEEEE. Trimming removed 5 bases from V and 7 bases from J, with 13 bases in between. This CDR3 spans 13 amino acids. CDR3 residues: CASSLVTRNEQFF. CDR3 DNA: TGTGCCAGCAGTTTAGTGACCAGGAATGAGCAGTTCTTC.

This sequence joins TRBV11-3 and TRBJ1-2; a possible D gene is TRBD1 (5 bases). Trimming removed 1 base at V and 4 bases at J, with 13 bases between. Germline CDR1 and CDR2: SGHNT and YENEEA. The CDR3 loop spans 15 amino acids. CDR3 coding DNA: TGTGCCAGCAGCTTAGGAATGGGGCAGGGCTATGGCTACACCTTC. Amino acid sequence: CASSLGMGQGYGYTF. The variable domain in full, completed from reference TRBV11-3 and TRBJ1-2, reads EAGVVQSPRYKIIEKKQPVAFWCNPISGHNTLYWYLQNLGQGPELLIRYENEEAVDDSQLPKDRFSAERLKGVDSTLKIQPAELGDSAVYLCASSLGMGQGYGYTFGSGTRLTVV.

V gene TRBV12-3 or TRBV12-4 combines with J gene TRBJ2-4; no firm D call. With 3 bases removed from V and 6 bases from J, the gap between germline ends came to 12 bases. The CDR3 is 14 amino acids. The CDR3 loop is CASSFRQERNIQYF. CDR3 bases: TGTGCCAGCAGTTTTCGGCAGGAAAGAAACATTCAGTACTTC.

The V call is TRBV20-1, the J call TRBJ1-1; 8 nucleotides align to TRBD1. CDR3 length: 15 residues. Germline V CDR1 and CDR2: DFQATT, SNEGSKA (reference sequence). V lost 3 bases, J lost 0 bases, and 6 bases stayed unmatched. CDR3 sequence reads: CSASSRQGMNTEAFF. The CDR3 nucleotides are TGCAGTGCTAGTTCTAGACAGGGGATGAACACTGAAGCTTTCTTT.

The CDR3 loop reads CASGQGAEQYF. CDR3 sequence (DNA): TGTGCCAGCGGCCAGGGTGCCGAGCAGTACTTC. This chain connects TRBV25-1 to TRBJ2-7, with D tentatively TRBD1 (5 bases). From germline, CDR1 is MGHDK and CDR2 SYGVNS. The length of the CDR3 is 11 residues. Between the trimmed V and J ends, which lost 8 bases and 6 bases, there was a span of 11 bases.

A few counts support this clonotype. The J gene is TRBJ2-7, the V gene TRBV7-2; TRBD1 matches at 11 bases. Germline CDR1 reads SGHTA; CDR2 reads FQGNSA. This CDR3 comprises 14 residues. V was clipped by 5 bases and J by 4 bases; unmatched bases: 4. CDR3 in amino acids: CASSGRDRGYEQYF. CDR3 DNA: TGTGCCAGCAGCGGCCGGGACAGGGGGTACGAGCAGTACTTC.

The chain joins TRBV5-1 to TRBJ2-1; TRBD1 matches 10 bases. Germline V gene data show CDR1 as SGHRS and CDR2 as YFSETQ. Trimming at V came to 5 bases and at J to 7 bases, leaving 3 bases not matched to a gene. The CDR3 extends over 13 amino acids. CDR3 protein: CASRRQGANEQFF. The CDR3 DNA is TGCGCCAGCAGAAGACAGGGGGCTAATGAGCAGTTCTTC.